A selection of T cell receptor beta chains follows, all from one sample in a study of blood T cell repertoires in COVID-19. Libraries were prepared by immunoSEQ multiplex PCR; TCRdb keeps only in-frame clonotypes and omits some of them. Of roughly 91,000 clones listed, 65% to 85% were seen once; the top ten hold just under 2%. The sample comprised peripheral blood. The receptors stem from a man aged 65-85 years with active or convalescent COVID-19. Both conserved end residues are part of each CDR3. A D gene is named only where the DNA matches it firmly. Expanded clones are given a class, and other clones once, few, many or no size at all.

V	J	D	size	CDR3	DNA
TRBV2	TRBJ2-2	-	-	CASSRDRNTGELFF	TGTGCCAGCAGTCGAGACAGGAACACCGGGGAGCTGTTTTTT
TRBV28	TRBJ1-4	-	-	CASSSGGSLGNEKLFF	TGTGCCAGCAGTTCGGGGGGGTCGCTCGGTAATGAAAAACTGTTTTTT
TRBV9	TRBJ1-1	-	-	CASSVATSSGTEAFF	TGTGCCAGCAGCGTAGCTACTAGCTCCGGCACTGAAGCTTTCTTT
TRBV5-1	TRBJ1-2	TRBD1	once	CASSFGDRAFYGYTF	TGCGCCAGCAGCTTTGGAGACAGGGCCTTCTATGGCTACACCTTC
TRBV19	TRBJ1-5	TRBD1	few	CASSQDRDQPQHF	TGTGCCAGTAGTCAAGACAGGGATCAGCCCCAGCATTTT
TRBV2	TRBJ2-7	TRBD1	-	CASSGTGISLEQYF	TGTGCCAGCAGTGGGACAGGGATTTCTCTTGAGCAGTACTTC
TRBV6-2/TRBV6-3	TRBJ2-3	TRBD2	-	CASSYSGGAGTDTQYF	TGTGCCAGCAGTTACTCCGGGGGGGCCGGCACAGATACGCAGTATTTT
TRBV7-9	TRBJ1-2	-	-	CASSTGTQPNGYTF	TGTGCCAGCAGCACCGGGACTCAGCCAAATGGCTACACCTTC
TRBV19	TRBJ2-5	TRBD2	-	CASSISASGGAETQYF	TGTGCCAGTAGTATTTCGGCTAGCGGGGGGGCTGAGACCCAGTACTTC
TRBV7-8	TRBJ2-2	TRBD1	-	CASSLVRGTGGTGELFF	TGTGCCAGCAGCTTAGTTCGGGGGACAGGGGGCACCGGGGAGCTGTTTTTT
TRBV19	TRBJ2-1	TRBD2	-	CASSTAPPRLANRDEQFF	TGTGCCAGTAGTACCGCTCCTCCGAGACTAGCGAATAGGGATGAGCAGTTCTTC
TRBV11-2	TRBJ2-7	TRBD2	-	CASSRTSGLYEQYF	TGTGCCAGCAGCAGAACTAGCGGCCTTTACGAGCAGTACTTC
TRBV7-2	TRBJ2-1	-	once	CASSPHRGGSSYNEQFF	TGTGCCAGCAGCCCCCATCGAGGGGGATCTAGTTACAATGAGCAGTTCTTC
TRBV27	TRBJ1-1	-	-	CASSFSRSFSPGTEAFF	TGTGCCAGCAGTTTTTCTAGGTCCTTCTCCCCGGGCACTGAAGCTTTCTTT
TRBV6-2/TRBV6-3	TRBJ2-3	-	-	CASSYSTVVAALRDTQYF	TGTGCCAGCAGTTACTCGACGGTGGTAGCGGCCTTGCGGGATACGCAGTATTTT
TRBV2	TRBJ2-5	TRBD2	-	CASSISGGARETQYF	TGTGCCAGCAGTATTAGCGGGGGGGCCAGGGAGACCCAGTACTTC
TRBV4-1	TRBJ2-1	TRBD2	-	CATREVERGGYNEQFF	TGCGCCACCCGGGAGGTCGAGCGGGGGGGGTACAATGAGCAGTTCTTC
TRBV7-2	TRBJ2-7	-	-	CASSLEQGYEQYF	TGTGCCAGCAGCTTAGAACAGGGCTACGAGCAGTACTTC
TRBV3-1/TRBV3-2	TRBJ2-1	TRBD2	once	CASTHSGGTFYNEQFF	TGTGCCAGCACTCACTCCGGGGGGACCTTCTACAATGAGCAGTTCTTC
TRBV5-1	TRBJ2-5	-	-	CASSGQGETQYF	TGCGCCAGCAGCGGACAAGGAGAGACCCAGTACTTC
TRBV10-3	TRBJ2-1	TRBD2	-	CAISEIPGLAGGVSYNEQFF	TGTGCCATCAGTGAGATACCGGGACTAGCGGGGGGCGTTTCCTACAATGAGCAGTTCTTC
TRBV6-5	TRBJ1-3	-	medium-sized	CASSYSPLSSGNTIYF	TGTGCCAGCAGTTACTCTCCCTTGAGCTCTGGAAACACCATATATTTT
TRBV5-1	TRBJ1-4	TRBD1	-	CASSVTGGAGEKLFF	TGCGCCAGCAGCGTTACAGGGGGCGCAGGTGAAAAACTGTTTTTT
TRBV3-1/TRBV3-2	TRBJ1-5	-	few	CASSQVSSGGPQHF	TGTGCCAGCAGCCAAGTGTCTAGCGGAGGGCCCCAGCATTTT
TRBV2	TRBJ1-5	-	-	CASIKEVNQPQHF	TGTGCCAGCATTAAGGAGGTCAATCAGCCCCAGCATTTT
TRBV19	TRBJ2-7	-	-	CASSIPGGNGYEQYF	TGTGCCAGTAGTATCCCCGGGGGTAACGGTTACGAGCAGTACTTC
TRBV3-1/TRBV3-2	TRBJ2-1	-	-	CASSQVGNEQFF	TGTGCCAGCAGCCAAGTCGGCAATGAGCAGTTCTTC
TRBV3-1/TRBV3-2	TRBJ2-3	-	-	CASSQESLAEADTQYF	TGTGCCAGCAGCCAAGAATCACTAGCTGAGGCAGATACGCAGTATTTT
TRBV5-6	TRBJ2-5	-	-	CASSIVSQETQYF	TGTGCCAGCAGCATTGTGAGCCAAGAGACCCAGTACTTC
TRBV5-4	TRBJ2-3	TRBD1	-	CASSRGTDRGQKDTQYF	TGTGCCAGCAGCCGTGGGACCGACAGGGGGCAAAAAGATACGCAGTATTTT
TRBV7-9	TRBJ1-2	-	-	CASSSMIGYTF	TGTGCCAGCAGCTCTATGATCGGCTACACCTTC
TRBV18	TRBJ2-3	-	-	CASSPLSFTSTDTQYF	TGTGCCAGCTCACCGTTGTCCTTTACTAGCACAGATACGCAGTATTTT
TRBV24-1	TRBJ2-2	TRBD1	-	CATSGRGDRVTGELFF	TGTGCCACCAGTGGCCGTGGGGACAGGGTCACCGGGGAGCTGTTTTTT
TRBV12-3/TRBV12-4	TRBJ2-1	-	-	CASQVFIGNEQFF	TGTGCCAGCCAAGTTTTCATCGGGAATGAGCAGTTCTTC
TRBV6-2/TRBV6-3	TRBJ1-6	-	-	CASSYSQGLPLHF	TGTGCCAGCAGTTACTCGCAGGGGTTGCCCCTCCACTTT
TRBV7-8	TRBJ1-5	TRBD1	-	CASSQTTGLGSSNQPQHF	TGTGCCAGCAGCCAAACGACAGGGTTGGGGAGTAGCAATCAGCCCCAGCATTTT
TRBV10-1	TRBJ1-4	TRBD1	-	CASSPGTGFEKLFF	TGCGCCAGCAGTCCCGGGACAGGGTTTGAAAAACTGTTTTTT
TRBV18	TRBJ2-1	TRBD2	-	CASSPQEVRGSSYNEQFF	TGTGCCAGCTCACCACAGGAGGTGCGGGGGAGCTCCTACAATGAGCAGTTCTTC
TRBV27	TRBJ2-2	-	-	CASSLIGGTANTGELFF	TGTGCCAGCAGTTTAATCGGCGGGACAGCGAACACCGGGGAGCTGTTTTTT
TRBV7-2	TRBJ1-2	TRBD1	once	CASSLSPPTGNYGYTF	TGTGCCAGCAGCTTATCTCCCCCGACAGGGAACTATGGCTACACCTTC
TRBV2	TRBJ2-1	TRBD1	-	CASSVRDRGQSYNEQFF	TGTGCCAGCAGTGTCAGGGACAGGGGGCAATCCTACAATGAGCAGTTCTTC
TRBV5-1	TRBJ2-5	TRBD2	-	CASSLAGRGGQETQYF	TGCGCCAGCAGCTTGGCCGGGAGGGGTGGGCAAGAGACCCAGTACTTC
TRBV18	TRBJ1-4	TRBD1	-	CASSPDGQGGEKLFF	TGTGCCAGCTCACCAGACGGACAGGGGGGTGAAAAACTGTTTTTT
TRBV30	TRBJ1-6	TRBD1	-	CAWSVKGVQGLRNSPLHF	TGTGCCTGGAGTGTAAAAGGGGTACAGGGGCTTCGTAATTCACCCCTCCACTTT
TRBV28	TRBJ1-5	TRBD1	-	CASSPSGQGEQPQHF	TGTGCCAGCAGTCCGTCGGGACAGGGGGAGCAGCCCCAGCATTTT
TRBV7-2	TRBJ1-2	-	-	CASSLGRYGYTF	TGTGCCAGCAGCTTAGGTAGATATGGCTACACCTTC
TRBV20-1	TRBJ1-2	-	-	CSASVGGGVGYGYTF	TGCAGTGCTAGTGTGGGAGGGGGAGTCGGCTATGGCTACACCTTC
TRBV9	TRBJ2-2	-	-	CASSVGLNTGELFF	TGTGCCAGCAGCGTAGGGCTGAACACCGGGGAGCTGTTTTTT
TRBV7-3	TRBJ2-1	TRBD2	-	CASSNRGGAEEQFF	TGTGCCAGCAGCAACCGCGGGGGGGCCGAAGAGCAGTTCTTC
TRBV19	TRBJ1-4	-	-	CASTIIRRGEEDTNEKLFF	TGTGCCAGTACCATTATTCGGCGTGGAGAAGAGGATACTAATGAAAAACTGTTTTTT
TRBV3-1/TRBV3-2	TRBJ2-3	-	-	CASSQDALTRDTQYF	TGTGCCAGCAGCCAAGATGCACTCACGAGAGATACGCAGTATTTT
TRBV7-2	TRBJ1-5	-	-	CASSFSVSNQPQHF	TGTGCCAGCAGCTTTTCGGTTAGCAATCAGCCCCAGCATTTT
TRBV15	TRBJ1-2	-	-	CATSTPIQGRDGYTF	TGTGCCACCAGCACCCCCATTCAGGGAAGAGACGGCTACACCTTC
TRBV28	TRBJ1-6	-	-	CASSLSRYNSPLHF	TGTGCCAGCAGTTTAAGCAGGTATAATTCACCCCTCCACTTT
TRBV12-3/TRBV12-4	TRBJ2-7	TRBD1	-	CASSPTGRYEQYF	TGTGCCAGCAGCCCGACAGGGAGATACGAGCAGTACTTC
TRBV18	TRBJ1-2	-	-	CASSPQGSGYTF	TGTGCCAGCTCACCACAGGGGTCGGGCTACACCTTC
TRBV18	TRBJ1-1	-	-	CASSPGSPNTEAFF	TGTGCCAGCTCCCCCGGGTCTCCGAACACTGAAGCTTTCTTT
TRBV2	TRBJ1-2	-	-	CASSQGRVNYGYTF	TGTGCCAGCAGTCAAGGGCGGGTTAACTATGGCTACACCTTC
TRBV3-1/TRBV3-2	TRBJ2-7	-	many	CASSHPARQAYEQYF	TGTGCCAGCAGCCACCCGGCGCGCCAGGCTTACGAGCAGTACTTC
TRBV15	TRBJ1-1	-	-	CATSRAVNTEAFF	TGTGCCACCAGCAGGGCGGTGAACACTGAAGCTTTCTTT